The source of this T cell receptor beta chain is a study of T cell responses to AZD1222 COVID-19 vaccine. This table comes from immunoSEQ multiplex PCR, and its TCRdb copy is limited to in-frame clones, with some not included. The sample yields over 85,000 clones, around 85% seen once. Trimming removed 2 bases at V and 2 bases at J, with 9 bases between. This CDR3 comprises 14 residues. Germline CDR1 and CDR2: KGHDR and SFDVKD. This clone appeared a single time. This TCR was sampled from an adult in good health. The sequencing used peripheral blood, collected on day 0 of AZD1222 vaccination. The chain is built from TRBV24-1 and TRBJ2-7; D call uncertain. The CDR3 region is CATSDSSSPYEQYF. As DNA, the CDR3 is TGTGCCACCAGTGATTCGAGCAGCCCCTACGAGCAGTACTTC.